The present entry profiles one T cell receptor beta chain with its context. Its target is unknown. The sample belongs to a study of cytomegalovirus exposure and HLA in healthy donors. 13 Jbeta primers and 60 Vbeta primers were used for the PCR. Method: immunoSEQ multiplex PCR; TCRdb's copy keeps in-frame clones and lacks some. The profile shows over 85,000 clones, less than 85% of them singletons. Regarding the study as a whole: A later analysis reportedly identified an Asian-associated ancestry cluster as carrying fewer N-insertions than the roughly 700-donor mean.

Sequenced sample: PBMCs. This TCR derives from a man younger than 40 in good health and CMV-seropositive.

The CDR3 region is CASSPPVGGGNTIYF. For the CDR3, the DNA is TGTGCCAGCAGCCCCCCCGTCGGGGGAGGAAACACCATATATTTT. V usage is TRBV7-2 and J usage is TRBJ1-3, with D possibly TRBD1 on 5 matching bases. With 5 bases removed from V and 4 bases from J, the gap between germline ends came to 15 bases. Germline values: CDR1 SGHTA, CDR2 FQGNSA. This CDR3 region has 15 residues.